The present T cell receptor (beta chain) was sequenced within a study of T-cell memory formation after mild COVID-19. This clonotype was seen only a few times. TCRdb passed the 5' RACE reads through MiXCR, listing each CDR3 protein once. Found here are a few hundred thousand distinct CDR3 sequences, 25% to 35% of them singletons; the top ten hold roughly 10%. Germline loops: CDR1 SQVTM, CDR2 ANQGSEA. This CDR3 is 15 amino acids long. V was clipped by 2 bases and J by 0 bases; unmatched bases: 6. The chain links TRBV29-1 to TRBJ1-2; 7 positions agree with TRBD1. The receptor was isolated from an adult woman who had mild COVID-19 (a few samples of this study predate the infection). Cell type and time point are not known. Sequenced material: PBMCs or a T cell subset sorted from them (not recorded which). This CDR3 is CSVERDRLTNYGYTF. Here the CDR3 DNA reads TGCAGCGTTGAACGGGACAGACTAACTAACTATGGCTACACCTTC.